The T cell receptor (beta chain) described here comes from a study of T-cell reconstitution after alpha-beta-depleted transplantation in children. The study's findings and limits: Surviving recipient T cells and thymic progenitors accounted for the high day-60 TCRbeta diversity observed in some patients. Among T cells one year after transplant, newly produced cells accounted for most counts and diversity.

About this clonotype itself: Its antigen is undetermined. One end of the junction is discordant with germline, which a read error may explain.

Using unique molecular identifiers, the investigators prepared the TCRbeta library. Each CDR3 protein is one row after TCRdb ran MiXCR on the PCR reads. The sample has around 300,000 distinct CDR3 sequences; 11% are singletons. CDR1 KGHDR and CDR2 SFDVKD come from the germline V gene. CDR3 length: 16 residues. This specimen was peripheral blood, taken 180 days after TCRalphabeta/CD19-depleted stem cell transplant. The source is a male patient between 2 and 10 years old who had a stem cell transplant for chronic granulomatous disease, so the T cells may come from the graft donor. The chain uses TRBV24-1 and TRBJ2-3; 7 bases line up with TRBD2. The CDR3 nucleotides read TGTGGCACCTTTTATTTGGCGGGAGCCCCTTTGGGTACGCAGTATTTT. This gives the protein CGTFYLAGAPLGTQYF.